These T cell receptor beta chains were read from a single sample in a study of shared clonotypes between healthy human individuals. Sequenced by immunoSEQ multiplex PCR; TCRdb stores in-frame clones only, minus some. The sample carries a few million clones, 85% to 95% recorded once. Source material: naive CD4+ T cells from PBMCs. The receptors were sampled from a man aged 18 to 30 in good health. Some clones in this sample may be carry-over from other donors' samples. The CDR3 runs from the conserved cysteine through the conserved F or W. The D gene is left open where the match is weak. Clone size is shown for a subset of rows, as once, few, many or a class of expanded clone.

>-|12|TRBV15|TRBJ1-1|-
CATSRGQAEAFF
TGTGCCACCAGCAGAGGACAGGCTGAAGCTTTCTTT
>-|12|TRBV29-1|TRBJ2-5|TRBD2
CSGIGGSETQYF
TGCAGCGGGATCGGCGGGAGCGAGACCCAGTACTTC
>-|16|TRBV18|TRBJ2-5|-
CASSPPGRGSSVTQYF
TGTGCCAGCTCACCACCGGGGAGGGGGTCTAGTGTGACCCAGTACTTC
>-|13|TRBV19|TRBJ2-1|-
CASRRNPVDEQFF
TGTGCCTCGCGGAGAAACCCTGTTGATGAGCAGTTCTTC
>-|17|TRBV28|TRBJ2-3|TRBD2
CASISASSGRVEAGQYF
TGTGCCAGCATTTCGGCGTCTAGCGGGAGGGTCGAGGCCGGGCAGTATTTT
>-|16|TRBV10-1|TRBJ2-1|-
CASRTRQVYHYNEQFF
TGCGCCAGCAGAACAAGACAGGTTTACCATTACAATGAGCAGTTCTTC
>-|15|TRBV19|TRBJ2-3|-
CASSTGGRITDTQYF
TGTGCCAGTAGTACTGGGGGAAGAATCACAGATACGCAGTATTTT
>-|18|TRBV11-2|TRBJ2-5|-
CASSPAPNWAATQETQYF
TGTGCCAGCAGCCCAGCCCCCAACTGGGCGGCAACACAAGAGACCCAGTACTTC
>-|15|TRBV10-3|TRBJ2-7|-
CAISEDLTGAYEQYF
TGTGCCATCAGTGAGGACCTGACAGGAGCCTACGAGCAGTACTTC
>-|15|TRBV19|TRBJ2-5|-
CASSIGAGRGETQYF
TGTGCCAGTAGTATTGGGGCAGGGCGGGGAGAGACCCAGTACTTC
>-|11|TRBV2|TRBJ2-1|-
CASLEYSRPFF
TGTGCCAGCCTTGAATATTCCCGTCCGTTCTTC
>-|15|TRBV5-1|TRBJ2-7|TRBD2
CASSSGLAGTYEQYF
TGCGCCAGCAGCTCTGGTCTAGCGGGGACGTACGAGCAGTACTTC
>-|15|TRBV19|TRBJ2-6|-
CASSRGGAEANVLTF
TGTGCCAGTAGTAGAGGGGGGGCAGAGGCCAACGTCCTGACTTTC
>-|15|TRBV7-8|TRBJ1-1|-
CASSSFWGGSTEAFF
TGTGCCAGCAGCTCCTTTTGGGGGGGAAGCACTGAAGCTTTCTTT
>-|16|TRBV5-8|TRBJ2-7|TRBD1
CASISLGGQGLYEQYF
TGTGCCAGCATCTCTCTCGGAGGACAGGGGCTCTACGAGCAGTACTTC
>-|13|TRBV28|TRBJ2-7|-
CASSPQPPYEQYF
TGTGCCAGCAGTCCACAGCCCCCGTACGAGCAGTACTTC
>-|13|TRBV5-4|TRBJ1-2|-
CASTPMGTLGYTF
TGTGCCAGCACCCCGATGGGGACACTTGGCTACACCTTC
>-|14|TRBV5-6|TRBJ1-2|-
CASSRAGSNYGYTF
TGTGCCAGCAGTCGGGCAGGCAGTAACTATGGCTACACCTTC
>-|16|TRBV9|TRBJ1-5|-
CASSAYCRVLGQPQHF
TGTGCCAGCAGCGCCTATTGCAGGGTTCTTGGGCAGCCCCAGCATTTT
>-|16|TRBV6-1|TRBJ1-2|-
CASSDLGTGANYGYTF
TGTGCCAGCAGTGATCTCGGGACCGGCGCTAACTATGGCTACACCTTC
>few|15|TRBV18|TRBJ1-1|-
CASSPPQGGNTEAFF
TGTGCCAGCTCACCACCTCAAGGGGGGAACACTGAAGCTTTCTTT
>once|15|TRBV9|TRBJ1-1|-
CASSVGQGWNTEAFF
TGTGCCAGCAGCGTAGGGCAGGGATGGAACACTGAAGCTTTCTTT
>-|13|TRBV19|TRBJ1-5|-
CASSPGEEQPQHF
TGTGCCAGTAGCCCCGGGGAGGAGCAGCCCCAGCATTTT
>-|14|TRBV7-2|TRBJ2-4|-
CASSFRPEVNIQYF
TGTGCCAGCAGCTTCAGGCCAGAGGTGAACATTCAGTACTTC
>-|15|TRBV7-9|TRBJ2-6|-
CASSARDSGANVLTF
TGTGCCAGCAGCGCGCGCGACTCTGGGGCCAACGTCCTGACTTTC